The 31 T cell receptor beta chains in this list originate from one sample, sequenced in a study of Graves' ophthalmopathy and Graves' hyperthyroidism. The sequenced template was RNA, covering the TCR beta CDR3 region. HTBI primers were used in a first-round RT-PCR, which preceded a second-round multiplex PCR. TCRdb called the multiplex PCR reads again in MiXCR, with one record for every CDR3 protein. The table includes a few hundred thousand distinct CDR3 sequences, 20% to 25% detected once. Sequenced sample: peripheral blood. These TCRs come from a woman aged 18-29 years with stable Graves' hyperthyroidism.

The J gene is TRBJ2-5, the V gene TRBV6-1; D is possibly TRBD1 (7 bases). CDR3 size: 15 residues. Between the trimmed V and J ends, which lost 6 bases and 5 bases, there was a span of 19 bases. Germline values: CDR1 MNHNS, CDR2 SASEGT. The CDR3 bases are TGTGCCAGCAGACCCCAGGGGGGAGTGGAGGAGACCCAGTACTTC. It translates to CASRPQGGVEETQYF.

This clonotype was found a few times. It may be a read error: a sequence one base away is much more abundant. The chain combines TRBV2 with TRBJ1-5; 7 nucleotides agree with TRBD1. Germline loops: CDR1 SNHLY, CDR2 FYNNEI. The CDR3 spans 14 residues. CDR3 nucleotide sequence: TGTGCCAGCGACGGAGGGGGCGCAGGTCAGCCCAAGCATTTT. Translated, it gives CASDGGGAGQPKHF.

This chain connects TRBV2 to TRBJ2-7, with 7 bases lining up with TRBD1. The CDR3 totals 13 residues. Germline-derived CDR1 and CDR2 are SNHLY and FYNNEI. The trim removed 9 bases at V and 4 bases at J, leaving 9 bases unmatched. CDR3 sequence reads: CARGEGAAYEQYF. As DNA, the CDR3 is TGTGCCAGAGGAGAGGGGGCGGCTTACGAGCAGTACTTC. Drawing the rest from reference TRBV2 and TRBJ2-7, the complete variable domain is EPEVTQTPSHQVTQMGQEVILRCVPISNHLYFYWYRQILGQKVEFLVSFYNNEISEKSEIFDDQFSVERPDGSNFTLKIRSTKLEDSAMYFCARGEGAAYEQYFGPGTRLTVT.

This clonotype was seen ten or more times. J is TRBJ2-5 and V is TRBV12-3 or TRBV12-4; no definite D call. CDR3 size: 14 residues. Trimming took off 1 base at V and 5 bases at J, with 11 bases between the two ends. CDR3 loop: CASSLGVYGETQYF. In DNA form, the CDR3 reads TGTGCCAGCAGTTTAGGGGTCTATGGTGAGACCCAGTACTTC.

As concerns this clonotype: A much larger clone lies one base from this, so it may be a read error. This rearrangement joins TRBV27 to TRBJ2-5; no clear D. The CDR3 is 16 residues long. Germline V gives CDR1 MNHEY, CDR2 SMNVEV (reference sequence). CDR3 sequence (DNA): TGTGCCAGCAGTTTAAGGCGGTCCCCACTACAAGCGACCCAGTACTTC. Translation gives CASSLRRSPLQATQYF.

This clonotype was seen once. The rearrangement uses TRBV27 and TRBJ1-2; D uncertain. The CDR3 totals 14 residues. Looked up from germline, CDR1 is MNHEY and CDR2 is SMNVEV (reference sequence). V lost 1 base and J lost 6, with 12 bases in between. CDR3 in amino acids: CASSLLGRTDGYTF. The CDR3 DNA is TGTGCCAGCAGTTTATTAGGCAGGACGGATGGCTACACCTTC.

The CDR3 sequence: CASSFSREVPGELFF. The DNA of the CDR3 is TGCGCCAGCAGCTTTTCGCGGGAGGTTCCCGGGGAGCTGTTTTTT. The rearrangement links TRBV5-1 to TRBJ2-2; 8 positions agree with TRBD2. The CDR3 length is 15 residues. The germline V gene has CDR1 SGHRS and CDR2 YFSETQ. V dropped 2 bases and J dropped 6; count of bases not matched to a gene: 6.

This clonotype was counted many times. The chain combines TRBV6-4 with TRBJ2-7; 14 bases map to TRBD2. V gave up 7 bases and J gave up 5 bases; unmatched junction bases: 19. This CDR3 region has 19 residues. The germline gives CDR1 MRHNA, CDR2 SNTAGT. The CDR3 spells CASKGLAGELSRRGNEQYF. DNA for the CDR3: TGTGCCAGCAAGGGACTAGCGGGAGAGCTATCCCGTCGAGGAAACGAGCAGTACTTC.

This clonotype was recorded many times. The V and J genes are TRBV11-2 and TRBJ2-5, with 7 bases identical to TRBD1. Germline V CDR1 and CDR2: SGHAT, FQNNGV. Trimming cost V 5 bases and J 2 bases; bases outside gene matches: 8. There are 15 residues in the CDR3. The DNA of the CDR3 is TGTGCCAGCAGCCTCGGGACAGTATATCAAGAGACCCAGTACTTC. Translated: CASSLGTVYQETQYF.

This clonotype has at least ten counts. CDR3 in amino acids: CASSHVGGETQYF. The CDR3 DNA reads as TGTGCCAGCAGCCATGTAGGTGGAGAGACCCAGTACTTC. The chain is built from TRBV3-1 and TRBJ2-5; D gene ambiguous. The CDR3 has 13 residues. Germline lookup yields CDR1 LGHDT and CDR2 YNNKEL (reference sequence). Trimming pared 3 bases from V and 4 bases from J, leaving 9 bases between.

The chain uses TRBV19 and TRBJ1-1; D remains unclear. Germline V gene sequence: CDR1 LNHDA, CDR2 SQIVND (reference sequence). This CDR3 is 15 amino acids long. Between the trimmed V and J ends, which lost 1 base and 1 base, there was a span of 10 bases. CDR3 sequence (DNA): TGTGCCAGTAGTATAGGTACACCGAGGAACACTGAAGCTTTCTTT. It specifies CASSIGTPRNTEAFF.

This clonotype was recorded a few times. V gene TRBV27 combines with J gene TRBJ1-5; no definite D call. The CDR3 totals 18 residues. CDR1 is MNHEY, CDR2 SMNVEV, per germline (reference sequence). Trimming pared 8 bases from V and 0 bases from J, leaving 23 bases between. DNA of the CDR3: TGTGCCAGCCGACTTTGGGGTTCTGGGCCCTTTAGCAATCAGCCCCAGCATTTT. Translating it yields CASRLWGSGPFSNQPQHF.

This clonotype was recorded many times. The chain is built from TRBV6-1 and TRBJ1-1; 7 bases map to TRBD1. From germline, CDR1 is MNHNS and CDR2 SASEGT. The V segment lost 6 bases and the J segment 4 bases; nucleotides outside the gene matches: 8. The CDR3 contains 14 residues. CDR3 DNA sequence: TGTGCCAGCAGACGGGGACAGCCCGTCACTGAAGCTTTCTTT. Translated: CASRRGQPVTEAFF.

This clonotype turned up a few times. The CDR3 region is CASIISGRINYGYTF. In DNA form, the CDR3 reads TGTGCCAGCATCATTTCGGGGCGGATCAACTATGGCTACACCTTC. V is TRBV12-3 or TRBV12-4 and J is TRBJ1-2; possibly TRBD1 for D (5 bases). CDR3 size: 15 residues. Trimming removed 7 bases from V and 2 bases from J, with 17 bases in between.

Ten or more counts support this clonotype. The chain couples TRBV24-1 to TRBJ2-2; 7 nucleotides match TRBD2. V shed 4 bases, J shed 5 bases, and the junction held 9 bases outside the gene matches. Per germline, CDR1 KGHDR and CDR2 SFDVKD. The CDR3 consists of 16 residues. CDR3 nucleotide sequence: TGTGCCACCAGTGACCCAGTTCAGGGAGGGACCGGGGAGCTGTTTTTT. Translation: CATSDPVQGGTGELFF.

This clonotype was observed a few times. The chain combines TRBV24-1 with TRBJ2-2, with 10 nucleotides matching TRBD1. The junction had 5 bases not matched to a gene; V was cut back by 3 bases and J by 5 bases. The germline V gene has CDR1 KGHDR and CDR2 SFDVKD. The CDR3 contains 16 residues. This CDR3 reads CATSDPGQGTTGELFF. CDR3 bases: TGTGCCACCAGTGATCCGGGACAGGGGACGACCGGGGAGCTGTTTTTT.

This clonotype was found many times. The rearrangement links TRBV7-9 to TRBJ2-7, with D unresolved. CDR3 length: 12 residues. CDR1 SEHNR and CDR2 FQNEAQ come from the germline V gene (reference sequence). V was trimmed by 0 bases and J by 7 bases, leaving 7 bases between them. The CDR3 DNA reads TGTGCCAGCAGCTTAGCATCCGAGGAGCAGTACTTC. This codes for CASSLASEEQYF.

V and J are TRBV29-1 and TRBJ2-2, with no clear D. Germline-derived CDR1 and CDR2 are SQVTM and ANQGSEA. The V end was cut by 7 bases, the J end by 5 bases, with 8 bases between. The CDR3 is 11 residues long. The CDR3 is CSGRYTGELFF. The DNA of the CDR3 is TGCAGCGGCAGGTATACCGGGGAGCTGTTTTTT.

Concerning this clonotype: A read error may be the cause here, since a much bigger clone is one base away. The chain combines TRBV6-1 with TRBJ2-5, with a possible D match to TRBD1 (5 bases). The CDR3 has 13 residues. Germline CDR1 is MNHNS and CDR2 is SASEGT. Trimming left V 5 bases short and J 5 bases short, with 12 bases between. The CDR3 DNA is TGTGCCAGCAGTCGCGAGCCAGGGGAGACCCAGTACTTC. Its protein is CASSREPGETQYF.

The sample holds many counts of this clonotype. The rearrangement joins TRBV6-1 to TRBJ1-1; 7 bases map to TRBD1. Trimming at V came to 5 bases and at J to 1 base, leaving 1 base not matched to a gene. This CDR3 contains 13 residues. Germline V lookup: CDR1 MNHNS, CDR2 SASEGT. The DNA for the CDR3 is TGTGCCAGCAGTCAGGGGGAGAACACTGAAGCTTTCTTT. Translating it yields CASSQGENTEAFF.

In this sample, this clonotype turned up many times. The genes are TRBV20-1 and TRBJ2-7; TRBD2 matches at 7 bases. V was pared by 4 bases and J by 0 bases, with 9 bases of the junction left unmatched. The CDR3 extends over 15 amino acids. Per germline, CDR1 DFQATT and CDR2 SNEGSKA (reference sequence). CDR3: CSAISRETSSYEQYF. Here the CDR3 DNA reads TGCAGTGCTATTTCGCGGGAGACGTCCTCCTACGAGCAGTACTTC.

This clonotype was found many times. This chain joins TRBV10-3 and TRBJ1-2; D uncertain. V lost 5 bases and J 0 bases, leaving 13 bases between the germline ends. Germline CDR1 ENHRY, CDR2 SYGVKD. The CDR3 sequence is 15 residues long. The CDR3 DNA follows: TGTGCCATCAGTCCCAGTGAGGCAGCTAACTATGGCTACACCTTC. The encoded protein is CAISPSEAANYGYTF.

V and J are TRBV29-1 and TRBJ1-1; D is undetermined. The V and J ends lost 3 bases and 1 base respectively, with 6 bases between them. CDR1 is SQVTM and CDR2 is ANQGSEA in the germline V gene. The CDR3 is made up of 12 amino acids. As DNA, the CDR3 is TGCAGCGTTGATGGGAAGAACACTGAAGCTTTCTTT. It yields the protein CSVDGKNTEAFF.

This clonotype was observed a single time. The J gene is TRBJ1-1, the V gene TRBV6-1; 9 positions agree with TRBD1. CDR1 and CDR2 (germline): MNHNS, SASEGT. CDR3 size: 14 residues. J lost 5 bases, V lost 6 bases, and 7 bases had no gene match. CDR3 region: CASRRQGVWTEAFF. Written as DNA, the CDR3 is TGTGCCAGCAGGAGACAGGGGGTGTGGACTGAAGCTTTCTTT.

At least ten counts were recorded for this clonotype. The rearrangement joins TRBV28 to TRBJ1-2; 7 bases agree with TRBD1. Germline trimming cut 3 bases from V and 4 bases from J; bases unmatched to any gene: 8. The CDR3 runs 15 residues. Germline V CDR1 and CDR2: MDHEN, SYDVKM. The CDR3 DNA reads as TGTGCCAGCAGTTTTACAGGGGAGAGAAGCTATGGCTACACCTTC. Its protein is CASSFTGERSYGYTF.

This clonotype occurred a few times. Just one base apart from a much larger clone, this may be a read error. The DNA of the CDR3 is TGTGCCAGCAGCTACCATAGCGGGAGAGGCGAGCAGTACTTC. Its protein product is CASSYHSGRGEQYF. The V and J genes are TRBV6-2 or TRBV6-3 and TRBJ2-7; 9 bases map to TRBD2. V was pared by 6 bases and J by 6 bases, with 9 bases of the junction left unmatched. This CDR3 contains 14 residues. CDR1 and CDR2 from the germline V gene are MNHEY and SVGEGT.

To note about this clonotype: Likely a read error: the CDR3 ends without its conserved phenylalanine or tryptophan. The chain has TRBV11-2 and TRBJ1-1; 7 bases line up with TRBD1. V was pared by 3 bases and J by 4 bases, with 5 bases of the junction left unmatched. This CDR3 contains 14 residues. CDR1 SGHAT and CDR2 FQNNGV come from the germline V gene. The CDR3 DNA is TGTGCCAGCAGCTTCGACAGGGTCGGCACTGAAGCTTTCCTT. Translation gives CASSFDRVGTEAFL.

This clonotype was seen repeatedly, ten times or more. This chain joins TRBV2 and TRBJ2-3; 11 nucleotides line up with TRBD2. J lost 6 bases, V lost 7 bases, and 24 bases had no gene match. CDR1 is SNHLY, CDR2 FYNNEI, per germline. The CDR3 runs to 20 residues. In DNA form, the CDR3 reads TGTGCCAGCACTGACCGACTAGCGGGAATCCCTCCACCAAGGTTCGATACGCAGTATTTT. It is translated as CASTDRLAGIPPPRFDTQYF.

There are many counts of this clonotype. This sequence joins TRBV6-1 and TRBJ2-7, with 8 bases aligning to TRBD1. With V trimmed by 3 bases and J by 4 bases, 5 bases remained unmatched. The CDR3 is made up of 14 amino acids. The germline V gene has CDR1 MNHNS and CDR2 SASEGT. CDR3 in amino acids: CASSDRTGPYEQYF. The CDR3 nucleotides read TGTGCCAGCAGTGATCGGACAGGGCCATACGAGCAGTACTTC.

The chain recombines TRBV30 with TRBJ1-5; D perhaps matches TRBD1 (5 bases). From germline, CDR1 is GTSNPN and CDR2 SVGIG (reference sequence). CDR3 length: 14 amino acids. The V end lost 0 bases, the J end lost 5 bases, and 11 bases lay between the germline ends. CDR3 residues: CAWSVGTLHQPQHF. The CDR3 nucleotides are TGTGCCTGGAGTGTAGGGACCCTACATCAGCCCCAGCATTTT.

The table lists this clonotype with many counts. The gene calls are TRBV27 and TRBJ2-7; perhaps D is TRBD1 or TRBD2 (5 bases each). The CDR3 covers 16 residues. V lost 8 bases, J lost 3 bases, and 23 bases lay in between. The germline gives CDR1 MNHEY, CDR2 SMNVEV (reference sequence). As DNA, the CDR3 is TGTGCCAGCCTGACCCCCGGGACGGAATCATACTACGAGCAGTACTTC. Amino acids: CASLTPGTESYYEQYF.